This T cell receptor beta chain was sequenced in a study of identical twins. The CDR3 runs 15 residues. Germline values: CDR1 ENHRY, CDR2 SYGVKD. The V gene lost 2 bases and the J gene lost 0 bases, with 9 bases spanning the gap. TCRdb analysed the 5' RACE reads with MiXCR anew, one entry per CDR3 protein. The data hold about 530,000 distinct CDR3 sequences, with around 15% observed a single time. Study findings and constraints: Out-of-frame alpha sequences shared by twins showed excess low generation probability.

Concerning this clonotype: Its antigen is unknown.

Another study also made use of these data, one on yellow fever vaccine responses in identical twins.

Input material: CD4+ T cells sorted from blood. V usage is TRBV10-3 and J usage is TRBJ2-3; TRBD2 is a possible D gene (6 bases). The TCR was taken from a woman aged 18-30 years in good health. The CDR3 DNA reads as TGTGCCATCAGTGAGGTGCGGGATAGCACAGATACGCAGTATTTT. Protein sequence: CAISEVRDSTDTQYF.